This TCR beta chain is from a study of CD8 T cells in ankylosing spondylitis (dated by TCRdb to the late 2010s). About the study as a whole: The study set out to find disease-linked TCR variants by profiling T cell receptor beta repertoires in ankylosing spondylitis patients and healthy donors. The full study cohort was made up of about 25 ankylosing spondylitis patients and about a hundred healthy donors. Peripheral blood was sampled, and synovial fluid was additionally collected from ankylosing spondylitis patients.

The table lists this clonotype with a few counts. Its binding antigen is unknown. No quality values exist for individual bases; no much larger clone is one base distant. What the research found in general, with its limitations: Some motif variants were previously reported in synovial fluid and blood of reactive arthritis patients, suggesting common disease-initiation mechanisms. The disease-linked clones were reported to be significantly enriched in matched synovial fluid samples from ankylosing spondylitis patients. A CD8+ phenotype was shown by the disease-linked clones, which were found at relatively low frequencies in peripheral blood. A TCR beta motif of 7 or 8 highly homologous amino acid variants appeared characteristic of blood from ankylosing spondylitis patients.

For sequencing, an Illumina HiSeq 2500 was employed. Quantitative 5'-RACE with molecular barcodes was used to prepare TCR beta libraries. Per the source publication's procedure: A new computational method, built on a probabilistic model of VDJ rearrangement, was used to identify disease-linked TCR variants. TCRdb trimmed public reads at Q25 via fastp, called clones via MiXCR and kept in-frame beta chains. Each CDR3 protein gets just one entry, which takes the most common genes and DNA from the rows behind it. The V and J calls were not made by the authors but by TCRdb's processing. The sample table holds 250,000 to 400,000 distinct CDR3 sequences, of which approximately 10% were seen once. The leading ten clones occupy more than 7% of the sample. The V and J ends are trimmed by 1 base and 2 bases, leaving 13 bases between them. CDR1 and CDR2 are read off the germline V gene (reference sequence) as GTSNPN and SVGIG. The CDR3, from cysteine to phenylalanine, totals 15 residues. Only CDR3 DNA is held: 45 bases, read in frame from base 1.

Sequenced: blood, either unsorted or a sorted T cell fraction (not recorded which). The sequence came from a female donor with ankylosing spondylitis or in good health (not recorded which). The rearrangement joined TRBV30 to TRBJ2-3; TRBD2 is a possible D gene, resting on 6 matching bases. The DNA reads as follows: TGTGCCTGGAGTGGGTCGGGACTTCCCACAGATACGCAGTATTTT. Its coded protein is CAWSGSGLPTDTQYF.